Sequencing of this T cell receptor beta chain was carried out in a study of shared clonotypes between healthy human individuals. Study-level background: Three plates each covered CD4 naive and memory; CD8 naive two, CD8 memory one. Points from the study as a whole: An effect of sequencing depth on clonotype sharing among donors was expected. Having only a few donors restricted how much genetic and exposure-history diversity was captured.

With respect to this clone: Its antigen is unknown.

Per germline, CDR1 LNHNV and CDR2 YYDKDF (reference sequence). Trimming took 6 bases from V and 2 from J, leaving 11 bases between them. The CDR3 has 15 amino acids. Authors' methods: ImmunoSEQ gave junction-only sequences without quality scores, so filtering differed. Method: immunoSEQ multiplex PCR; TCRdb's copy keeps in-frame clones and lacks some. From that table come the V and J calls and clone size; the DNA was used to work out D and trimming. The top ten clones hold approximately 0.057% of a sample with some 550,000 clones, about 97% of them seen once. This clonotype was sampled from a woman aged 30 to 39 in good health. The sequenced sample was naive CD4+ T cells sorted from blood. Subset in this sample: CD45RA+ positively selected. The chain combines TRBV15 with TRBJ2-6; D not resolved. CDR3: CATSLDRAGANVLTF. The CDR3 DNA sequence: TGTGCCACCAGTCTGGATCGGGCTGGGGCCAACGTCCTGACTTTC.